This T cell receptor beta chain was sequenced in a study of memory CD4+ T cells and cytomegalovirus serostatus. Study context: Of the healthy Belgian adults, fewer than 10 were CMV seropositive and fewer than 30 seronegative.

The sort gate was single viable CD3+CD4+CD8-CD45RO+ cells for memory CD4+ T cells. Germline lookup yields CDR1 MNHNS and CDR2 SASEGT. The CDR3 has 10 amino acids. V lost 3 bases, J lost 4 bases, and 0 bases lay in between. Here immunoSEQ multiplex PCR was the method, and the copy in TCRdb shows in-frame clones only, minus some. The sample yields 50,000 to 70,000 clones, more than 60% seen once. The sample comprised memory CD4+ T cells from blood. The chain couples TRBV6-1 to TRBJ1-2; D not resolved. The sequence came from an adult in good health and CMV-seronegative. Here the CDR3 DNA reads TGTGCCAGCAGTGACTATGGCTACACCTTC. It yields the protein CASSDYGYTF.